These 4 T cell receptor beta chains were all obtained from the same sample, sequenced in a study of identical twins. One entry per CDR3 protein, called by TCRdb with MiXCR from the 5' RACE reads. The sample has roughly 250,000 distinct CDR3 sequences, more than 12% seen once. The sample comprised memory (CD45RO+) T cells sorted from blood. These TCRs come from a woman aged 18-29 years in good health.

The rearrangement uses TRBV19 and TRBJ2-3, with 10 bases that match TRBD2. The CDR3 contains 14 residues. Germline lookup yields CDR1 LNHDA and CDR2 SQIVND (reference sequence). Trimming took 7 bases from V and 8 from J; bases not matched to a gene: 9. CDR3 sequence: CASTDTSGVGTQYF. The CDR3 bases are TGTGCCAGTACCGACACTAGCGGGGTTGGTACGCAGTATTTT.

This clonotype has just a few counts. CDR3 sequence: CASSRPLAGGSTGELFF. The CDR3 nucleotides are TGTGCCAGCAGCCGTCCACTAGCGGGAGGATCCACCGGGGAGCTGTTTTTT. J is TRBJ2-2 and V is TRBV6-1; the match to TRBD2 covers 12 bases. The germline V gene encodes CDR1 MNHNS and CDR2 SASEGT. This CDR3 has 17 amino acids. The J segment lost 4 bases and the V segment lost 6 bases, leaving 9 bases of the junction unmatched.

This clonotype was seen a few times. The genes are TRBV7-2 and TRBJ2-3; weak D call: TRBD2 (5 bases). V dropped 5 bases and J dropped 2 bases, with 11 bases sitting between them. The CDR3 is made up of 14 amino acids. Germline CDR1 SGHTA, CDR2 FQGNSA. CDR3 bases: TGTGCCAGCAGCCTTACTGACTACACAGATACGCAGTATTTT. Its protein product is CASSLTDYTDTQYF.

Many counts were recorded for this clonotype. V usage is TRBV20-1 and J usage is TRBJ2-5; no reliable D call. The V and J ends lost 5 bases and 5 bases respectively, with 9 bases between them. The CDR3 sequence is 11 residues long. Germline V lookup: CDR1 DFQATT, CDR2 SNEGSKA (reference sequence). The CDR3 DNA reads TGCAGTGCTCCGGGCCGGGAGACCCAGTACTTC. Protein: CSAPGRETQYF.